This T cell receptor (beta chain) is from a study of blood T cell repertoires in COVID-19. Study-level information: Sites across the United States, Italy and Spain contributed samples from acute and convalescent COVID-19.

Donors in Cohort 3 who had recovered were those with two negative PCRs, healthcare professional clearance, or resolution of their symptoms. In the original processing: The assay estimated nucleated cells by amplifying reference gene primers. Only in-frame clones appear in the TCRdb table, and some are missing; sequencing was by immunoSEQ multiplex PCR. V, J and clone size are taken as reported in that table, and D and trimming were inferred from the DNA itself. This sample has around 300,000 clones, with about 85% found just once. Germline lookup yields CDR1 SGHAT and CDR2 FQNNGV. The CDR3 extends over 15 amino acids. V shed 6 bases and J shed 2 bases, with 17 bases lying between them.

The sample comprised PBMCs or T cells enriched from blood (not recorded which). This receptor was taken from a woman aged 45-60 years who had recovered from COVID-19. The chain combines TRBV11-2 with TRBJ2-7, with D maybe TRBD2 (6 bases). The CDR3 nucleotides read TGTGCCAGCAGGGCGAAACTAGCCGAGACCTACGAGCAGTACTTC. Translation gives CASRAKLAETYEQYF. The full variable domain, its missing parts supplied by reference TRBV11-2 and TRBJ2-7, is EAGVAQSPRYKIIEKRQSVAFWCNPISGHATLYWYQQILGQGPKLLIQFQNNGVVDDSQLPKDRFSAERLKGVDSTLKIQPAKLEDSAVYLCASRAKLAETYEQYFGPGTRLTVT.